This T cell receptor beta chain was observed in a study of early T cells in non-severe SARS-CoV-2 infection (dated by TCRdb to about 2021). Some background on the complete study: Because TCR sequencing relied on bulk RNA taken from unsorted whole blood, pairing of alpha and beta chains was not possible. Results the study describes overall, beyond this receptor: VDJdb matching was skewed toward anti-spike CD8 responses and likely underestimated virus-specific expansions by missing private and CD4 specificities.

This was a case-control study nested in a cohort of healthcare workers in London, UK, who had nasopharyngeal swab PCR tests and blood samples taken every week. Healthcare workers were enrolled in the week of the UK lockdown, from 23 to 31 March 2020, and were followed every week for up to roughly 16 weeks. This clonotype was seen ten or more times. The antigen this receptor binds is unknown. It has no much larger one-base neighbor in the sample; base qualities were not kept. The CDR3 runs 14 residues from the cysteine to the phenylalanine. Only the CDR3 part of the read is kept: 42 bases, read in frame from the first base. A distance of 5 bases separates the germline ends of V and J, which lose 0 bases and 0 bases respectively. Sequences KGHSH (CDR1) and LQKENI (CDR2) are obtained from the germline V gene. The library was made by 5' RACE. Instrument used: NextSeq 500. The TCR library protocol attached unique molecular identifiers to individual cDNA molecules to correct for sequencing error and PCR bias. Both TCR alpha and beta chains were sequenced, and tight co-correlation was observed between alpha and beta sequence abundances in each sample. The published analysis was carried out like this. Decombinator V4 was used to annotate TCR sequences for V gene, J gene and CDR3. TCRs were defined as expanded if a significant change between any two time points was detected under a Poisson model with p below 0.0001. Abundances of TCRs were expressed as counts per million after normalisation to the total number of TCRs sequenced in each sample. TRAV1-2 paired with TRAJ12, TRAJ20 or TRAJ33 defined MAIT TCRs, while TRAV10 paired with TRAJ18 defined iNKT TCRs. VDJdb, accessed 1 November 2021, was searched for CMV, EBV and SARS-CoV-2 annotated TCRs, with TCRs annotated for multiple antigens excluded. TCRdb reprocessed the public reads (quality trimming at Q25 with fastp, clone calling with MiXCR) and kept in-frame beta chains. Records with the same CDR3 protein are collapsed into one entry carrying the most frequent genes and DNA. The V and J calls were not made by the authors but by TCRdb's processing. For this sample the table gives some 34,000 distinct CDR3 sequences, of which about 4.3% were detected only once. The ten largest clones add up to 7.5% to 10% of the sample.

The source of this sequence is an adult who was a healthcare worker with PCR-confirmed SARS-CoV-2 infection or an uninfected control (not recorded which). Specimen: whole blood. The chain uses TRBV18 and TRBJ1-1; a tentative D call is TRBD1 (5 bases match). The CDR3 corresponds to CASSPPGVNTEAFF. The DNA is TGTGCCAGCTCACCACCAGGGGTGAACACTGAAGCTTTCTTT. The full variable domain, completed from the reference TRBV18 and TRBJ1-1 proteins outside the CDR3, reads NAGVMQNPRHLVRRRGQEARLRCSPMKGHSHVYWYRQLPEEGLKFMVYLQKENIIDESGMPKERFSAEFPKEGPSILRIQQVVRGDSAAYFCASSPPGVNTEAFFGQGTRLTVV.